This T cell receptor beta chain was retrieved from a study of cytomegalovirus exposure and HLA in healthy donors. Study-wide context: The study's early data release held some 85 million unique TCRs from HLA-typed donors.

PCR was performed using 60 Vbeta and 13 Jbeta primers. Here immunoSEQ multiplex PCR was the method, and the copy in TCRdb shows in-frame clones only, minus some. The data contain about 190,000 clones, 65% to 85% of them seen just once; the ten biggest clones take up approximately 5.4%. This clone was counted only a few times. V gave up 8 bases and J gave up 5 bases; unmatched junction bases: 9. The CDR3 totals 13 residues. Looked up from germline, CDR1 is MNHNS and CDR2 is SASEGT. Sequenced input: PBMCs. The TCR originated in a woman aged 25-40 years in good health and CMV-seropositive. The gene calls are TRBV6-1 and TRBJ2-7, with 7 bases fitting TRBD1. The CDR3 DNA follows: TGTGCCAGCGGGACGGCAGGGGGACACGAGCAGTACTTC. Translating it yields CASGTAGGHEQYF.